This T cell receptor (beta chain) was retrieved from a study of T cells in Graves' hyperthyroidism and ophthalmopathy. Amplification of TCR beta CDR3 regions was performed using RNA transcripts as template. Researchers ran a first-round RT-PCR on the TCR CDR3 using the HTBI primer set. From the multiplex PCR reads, TCRdb called clonotypes with MiXCR, one entry per CDR3 protein. This sample has 300,000 to 450,000 distinct CDR3 sequences, with about 13% found just once. Only a few counts were recorded for this clonotype. Its antigen is still unknown. At one of its ends the junction is not consistent with the germline gene, which may arise from a read error. General study points: Ophthalmopathy and stable hyperthyroidism were separated by a 13 V-J model. Blood held most thyroid clonotypes expanded above 0.001 frequency.

The germline CDR1 and CDR2 sequences are MNHEY and SMNVEV (reference sequence). This CDR3 has 16 amino acids. The chain uses TRBV27 and TRBJ2-1, with TRBD1 matching 7 bases. The sample comprised blood. This receptor was identified in a man in his thirties or forties with Graves' hyperthyroidism that later progressed to Graves' ophthalmopathy. The CDR3 nucleotides read TGTGCCAGCGGTTTGAGGGGGCTGAGCTCCTACAATGAGCAGTTCTTC. It is translated as CASGLRGLSSYNEQFF.